The present T cell receptor (beta chain) was sequenced within a study of cytotoxic CD8 clonotypes in ibrutinib-treated CLL. Study-level information: Researchers reported more than nine relapsed/refractory and roughly 14 treatment-naive patients, 17 of them IGHV unmutated. On average, each sample had hundreds of thousands of productive templates and 96,000 or so productive rearrangements. Whole-study results and caveats: On treatment, the uncommon public clonotypes contracted or remained stable.

TCRdb keeps only in-frame clones here, not all; method: immunoSEQ multiplex PCR. Among roughly 160,000 clones listed, 70% to 85% were seen once. V lost 4 bases and J 4 bases, leaving 2 bases between the germline ends. CDR1 SNHLY and CDR2 FYNNEI come from the germline V gene. The CDR3 spans 11 residues. Libraries of TCR beta were made from around 1.8 micrograms of genomic DNA that came from cryopreserved PBMCs. As for this clone: What it binds is unknown.

The chain is built from TRBV2 and TRBJ2-1; D is uncertain. This sequence was found in a human donor with chronic lymphocytic leukemia. Here the sequenced sample was PBMCs, taken after 24 months of ibrutinib treatment. The CDR3 loop is CASSAYNEQFF. The CDR3 nucleotides read TGTGCCAGCAGTGCGTACAATGAGCAGTTCTTC.